This T cell receptor (beta chain) came from a study of T cell responses to AZD1222 COVID-19 vaccine. The wider study: Second-dose schedules of about 4 or about 12 weeks were combined. The study's findings and limits: Only five or six AZD1222 recipients were seropositive at baseline. Samples come after the peak T cell response, not at day 14.

This clone has just one count. Antigen specificity is unknown. Profiling relied on immunoSEQ multiplex PCR, and the TCRdb table lists in-frame clones only, not all of them. This table has approximately 70,000 clones, roughly 80% appearing once. CDR3 length: 15 residues. The V and J ends lost 5 bases and 6 bases, in that order; junction bases with no gene match: 9. Germline lookup yields CDR1 SGHTA and CDR2 FQGNSA. The chain combines TRBV7-2 with TRBJ1-5, with 8 bases fitting TRBD1. The source is an adult in good health. This specimen consisted of peripheral blood, obtained on day 0 of AZD1222 vaccination. The CDR3 spells CASSPQTGEVQPQHF. CDR3 nucleotide sequence: TGTGCCAGCAGCCCTCAGACAGGGGAGGTTCAGCCCCAGCATTTT.